One sample yielded the 9 T cell receptor beta chains listed below, sequenced in a study of human T cells and chemical hapten exposure. Time point of the sample: patch test 1, 2 weeks after DPC sensitization. The treatment here: therapeutic diphenylcyclopropenone sensitization with weekly scalp DPC. TCRdb re-derived calls from the RACE reads in MiXCR, one entry per CDR3 protein. The table includes tens of thousands of distinct CDR3 sequences, about 10% detected once. Sequencing was performed on whole blood, taken in connection with sensitization to the hapten diphenylcyclopropenone (DPC). These receptors originate from a man aged 40-55 years with alopecia areata. Some clones in this sample may be carry-over from other donors' samples.

V gene TRBV6-2 or TRBV6-3 combines with J gene TRBJ2-1; D ambiguous. This CDR3 region has 12 residues. CDR1 MNHEY and CDR2 SVGEGT come from the germline V gene. Trimming took off 2 bases at V and 4 bases at J, with 3 bases between the two ends. DNA for the CDR3: TGTGCCAGCAGTTACAAATACAATGAGCAGTTCTTC. Protein product: CASSYKYNEQFF.

The chain is built from TRBV6-2 or TRBV6-3 and TRBJ2-7; perhaps TRBD2 as D (6 bases). Germline V gene lookup returns CDR1 MNHEY and CDR2 SVGEGT. This CDR3 comprises 14 residues. Trimming removed 5 bases at V and 2 bases at J, with 13 bases between. CDR3 protein: CASSHRDSTYEQYV. CDR3 nucleotide sequence: TGTGCCAGCAGTCACCGGGACTCCACCTACGAGCAGTACGTC.

The sample holds many counts of this clonotype. The V call is TRBV10-3, the J call TRBJ2-1; the match to TRBD2 covers 11 bases. Germline V lookup: CDR1 ENHRY, CDR2 SYGVKD. J was trimmed by 3 bases and V by 5 bases; bases with no gene match: 6. This CDR3 has 16 residues. The CDR3 is CAISSTSGDIYNEQFF. CDR3 in DNA: TGTGCCATCAGTTCGACTAGCGGGGACATCTACAATGAGCAGTTCTTC.

In this sample, this clonotype turned up many times. V and J are TRBV29-1 and TRBJ1-2; D remains ambiguous. The germline V gene has CDR1 SQVTM and CDR2 ANQGSEA. CDR3 length: 11 amino acids. Trimming took off 4 bases at V and 2 bases at J, with 5 bases between the two ends. The CDR3 sequence is CSVVLNYGYTF. The CDR3 DNA reads as TGCAGCGTTGTCCTGAACTATGGCTACACCTTC.

This clonotype was recorded a few times. DNA of the CDR3: TGTGCCATCAGTGAGACCCTAGGACTAGGCTCCTACGAGCAGTACGTC. Translation: CAISETLGLGSYEQYV. J is TRBJ2-7 and V is TRBV10-3; 7 bases map to TRBD2. Per germline, CDR1 ENHRY and CDR2 SYGVKD. This CDR3 spans 16 amino acids. The V segment lost 2 bases and the J segment 0 bases; nucleotides outside the gene matches: 7.

This clonotype came up a few times. DNA for the CDR3: TGTGCCAGCAGCCAAGACCCTGCGGCCGGGGAGCTGTTTTTT. Residues: CASSQDPAAGELFF. The rearrangement links TRBV4-2 to TRBJ2-2; D is unclear. Germline loops: CDR1 LGHNA, CDR2 YNFKEQ. The CDR3 is 14 residues long. Trimming stripped 0 bases from V and 6 bases from J, with 8 bases between.

The chain joins TRBV7-2 to TRBJ2-7; D remains unclear. Between the trimmed V and J ends, which lost 1 base and 5 bases, there was a span of 9 bases. The CDR3 length is 13 residues. Germline-derived CDR1 and CDR2 are SGHTA and FQGNSA. The CDR3 here is CASSLEVRDEQYV. The CDR3 bases are TGTGCCAGCAGCTTAGAGGTACGAGACGAGCAGTACGTC.

This clonotype has a handful of counts. V gene TRBV6-2 or TRBV6-3 combines with J gene TRBJ2-3; D possibly corresponds to TRBD2 (5 bases). The germline V gene has CDR1 MNHEY and CDR2 SVGEGT. The CDR3 totals 17 residues. The ends were cut back, 2 bases at V and 2 bases at J, with 17 bases in the middle. Written as DNA, the CDR3 is TGTGCCAGCAGTTACACCCGGGAACCAGGCATCACAGATACGCAGTATTTT. The encoded protein is CASSYTREPGITDTQYF.

The chain couples TRBV7-9 to TRBJ2-1; 10 bases are shared with TRBD2. V shed 0 bases and J 7 bases; nucleotides not matched to a gene: 6. The V gene's germline CDR1 is SEHNR and CDR2 FQNEAQ (reference sequence). The CDR3 consists of 16 residues. The CDR3 loop reads CASSLASSGSWNEQFF. CDR3 DNA: TGTGCCAGCAGCTTAGCGTCTAGCGGGAGTTGGAATGAGCAGTTCTTC.